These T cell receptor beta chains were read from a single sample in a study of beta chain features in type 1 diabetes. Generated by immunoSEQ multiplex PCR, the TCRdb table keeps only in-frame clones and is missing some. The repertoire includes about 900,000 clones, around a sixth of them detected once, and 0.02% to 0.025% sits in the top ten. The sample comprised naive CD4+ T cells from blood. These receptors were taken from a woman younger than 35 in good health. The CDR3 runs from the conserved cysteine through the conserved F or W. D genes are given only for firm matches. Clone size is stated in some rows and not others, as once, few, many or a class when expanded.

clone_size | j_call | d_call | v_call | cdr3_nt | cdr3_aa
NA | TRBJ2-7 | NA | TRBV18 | TGTGCCAGCTCATCCAGCTCCTACGAGCAGTACTTC | CASSSSSYEQYF
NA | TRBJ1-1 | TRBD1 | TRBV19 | TGTGCCAGTAGTAGCCGGGACAGGGGAAACACTGAAGCTTTCTTT | CASSSRDRGNTEAFF
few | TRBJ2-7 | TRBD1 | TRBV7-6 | TGTGCCAGCAGCTTAGTTCAAGGGACAGGGTCCCACTACGAGCAGTACTTC | CASSLVQGTGSHYEQYF
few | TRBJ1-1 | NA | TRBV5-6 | TGTGCCAGCAGCATGATCCATAGTATGAACACTGAAGCTTTCTTT | CASSMIHSMNTEAFF
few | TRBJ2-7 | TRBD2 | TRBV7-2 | TGTGCCAGCCGCACTGGCGGGACTAGCGGGAGATACGAGCAGTACTTC | CASRTGGTSGRYEQYF
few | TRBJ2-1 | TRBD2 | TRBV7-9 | TGTGCCAGCAGCTTAACTAGCGGGAGCTATGAGCAGTTCTTC | CASSLTSGSYEQFF
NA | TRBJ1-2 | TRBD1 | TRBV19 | TGTGCCAGTAGTGTCGACGGGACAGGGATAAACTATGGCTACACCTTC | CASSVDGTGINYGYTF
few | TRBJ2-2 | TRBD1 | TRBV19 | TGTGCCAGTAGTAGACCGGGACAGACCAACACCGGGGAGCTGTTTTTT | CASSRPGQTNTGELFF
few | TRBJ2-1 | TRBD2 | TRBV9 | TGTGCCAGCAGCGTCTATAGGACTAGCGGGTACAATGAGCAGTTCTTC | CASSVYRTSGYNEQFF
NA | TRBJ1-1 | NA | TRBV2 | TGTGCCAGCTCGTTAAGGGGTACTGAAGCTTTCTTT | CASSLRGTEAFF
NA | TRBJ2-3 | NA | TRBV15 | TGTGCCACCAGCAGAGACGGAACAGGGACAGATACGCAGTATTTT | CATSRDGTGTDTQYF
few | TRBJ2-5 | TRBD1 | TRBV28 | TGTGCCAGCAGTATTACAGGGGGTCAAGAGACCCAGTACTTC | CASSITGGQETQYF
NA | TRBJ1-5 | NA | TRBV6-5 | TGTGCCAGCAGTAGGCAAAATAGCAATCAGCCCCAGCATTTT | CASSRQNSNQPQHF
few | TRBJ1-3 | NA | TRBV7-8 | TGTGCCAGCAGCTTAGCCAGTTCCGGTGGAAACACCATATATTTT | CASSLASSGGNTIYF
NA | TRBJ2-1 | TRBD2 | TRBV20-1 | TGCAGTGCTAGAGCGGGAGGGCCCGCGTTCTTC | CSARAGGPAFF
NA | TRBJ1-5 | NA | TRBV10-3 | TGTGCCATCAGTGTAACAGGAGGCAATCAGCCCCAGCATTTT | CAISVTGGNQPQHF
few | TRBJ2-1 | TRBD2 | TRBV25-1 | TGTGCCAGCAGTTTGAGCGGGAGGGCCACCAATGAGCAGTTCTTC | CASSLSGRATNEQFF
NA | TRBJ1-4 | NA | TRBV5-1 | TGCGCCAGCAGCTTGGGGGGTTCAATGAACGAAAAACTGTTTTTT | CASSLGGSMNEKLFF
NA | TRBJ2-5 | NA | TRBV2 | TGTGCCAGCACGGGTCAGGGATTAGGCCTAGAGACCCAGTACTTC | CASTGQGLGLETQYF
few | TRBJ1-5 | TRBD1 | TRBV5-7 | TGTGCCAGCAGCTCCTCTATTGATCCAGGGGGCAGCAATCAGCCCCAGCATTTT | CASSSSIDPGGSNQPQHF